These 22 T cell receptor beta chains came from one sample sequenced in a study of blood T cell repertoires in COVID-19. Clones were read by immunoSEQ multiplex PCR, and TCRdb kept only the in-frame ones, dropping some. The profile covers about 100,000 clones, with 80% to 90% appearing a single time and under 5.5% taken by the ten largest. Sequencing used peripheral blood. The receptors originated from a man aged 35 to 55 with active or convalescent COVID-19.

There are a few counts of this clone. V gene TRBV11-2 combines with J gene TRBJ2-7; D is perhaps TRBD1 (5 bases). Between the trimmed V and J ends, which lost 4 bases and 5 bases, there was a span of 15 bases. The CDR3 is 14 residues long. Germline V gene sequence: CDR1 SGHAT, CDR2 FQNNGV. The CDR3 sequence: CASSSIKHRHEQYF. As DNA, the CDR3 is TGTGCCAGCAGCTCGATCAAGCACAGGCACGAGCAGTACTTC.

This clone was detected only once. CDR3 sequence (DNA): TGTGCCAGCAGGGACAGTTTTATGGTTTTCACAGATACGCAGTATTTT. Protein product: CASRDSFMVFTDTQYF. The chain combines TRBV25-1 with TRBJ2-3; TRBD1 is a possible D gene (6 bases). This CDR3 is built from 16 residues. Germline V lookup: CDR1 MGHDK, CDR2 SYGVNS. Trimming cost V 6 bases and J 2 bases, with 18 bases left between them. Variable domain in full (rest from reference TRBV25-1 and TRBJ2-3): EADIYQTPRYLVIGTGKKITLECSQTMGHDKMYWYQQDPGMELHLIHYSYGVNSTEKGDLSSESTVSRIRTEHFPLTLESARPSHTSQYLCASRDSFMVFTDTQYFGPGTRLTVL.

This clone has only a few counts. The chain combines TRBV18 with TRBJ1-5, with 7 bases that match TRBD1. CDR1 and CDR2 from the germline V gene are KGHSH and LQKENI. This CDR3 has 15 amino acids. Trimming cost V 3 bases and J 7 bases; bases outside gene matches: 9. This chain's CDR3 is CASSPTDRAGQPQHF. The CDR3 DNA is TGTGCCAGCTCACCTACTGACAGGGCCGGGCAGCCCCAGCATTTT.

The V and J genes are TRBV6-5 and TRBJ1-6; a weak D match, TRBD1 (5 bases). The CDR3 consists of 14 residues. Deletions cut 5 bases from V and 9 bases from J, with 14 bases between. Germline loops: CDR1 MNHEY, CDR2 SVGAGI. The CDR3 loop is CASSRFTQASPLHF. The CDR3 DNA follows: TGTGCCAGCAGTCGGTTTACACAGGCTTCACCCCTCCACTTT.

The genes are TRBV7-6 and TRBJ2-1, with D possibly matching TRBD1 (6 bases). The V end lost 5 bases, the J end lost 10 bases, and 12 bases lay between the germline ends. Germline CDR1 SGHVS, CDR2 FNYEAQ. The CDR3 spans 12 residues. DNA of the CDR3: TGTGCCAGCAGCATAACAGGGAAAGAGCAGTTCTTC. Its translation is CASSITGKEQFF.

V is TRBV24-1 and J is TRBJ2-7, with 7 positions matching TRBD2. Germline V gives CDR1 KGHDR, CDR2 SFDVKD. With V trimmed by 9 bases and J by 5 bases, 3 bases remained unmatched. The CDR3 covers 11 residues. The DNA of the CDR3 is TGTGCCACCGGGGAGGGCGACGAGCAGTACTTC. It yields the protein CATGEGDEQYF.

This rearrangement joins TRBV2 to TRBJ2-1; TRBD2 agrees at 11 bases. This CDR3 is built from 14 residues. CDR1 is SNHLY, CDR2 FYNNEI, per germline. Trimming cost V 7 bases and J 6 bases; bases outside gene matches: 5. The CDR3 bases are TGTGCCAGCACTAGCGGGAGGTTTTCCAATGAGCAGTTCTTC. Translating it yields CASTSGRFSNEQFF.

The count of this clone is one. The CDR3: CAWSRQGARTEAFF. CDR3 coding DNA: TGTGCCTGGAGTCGGCAGGGTGCGAGGACTGAAGCTTTCTTT. This rearrangement joins TRBV30 to TRBJ1-1; perhaps TRBD1 as D (5 bases). The germline V gene has CDR1 GTSNPN and CDR2 SVGIG (reference sequence). V lost 2 bases and J lost 5, with 15 bases in between. This CDR3 is built from 14 residues.

The V and J genes are TRBV6-5 and TRBJ2-3, with TRBD1 matching over 7 bases. The CDR3 is 15 residues long. Germline V lookup: CDR1 MNHEY, CDR2 SVGAGI. Trimming removed 7 bases from V and 1 base from J; junction bases left unmatched: 8. The CDR3 nucleotides read TGTGCCAGCACCGATCAAGGGGGCGGCACAGATACGCAGTATTTT. Translating it yields CASTDQGGGTDTQYF.

V is TRBV18 and J is TRBJ2-7; 12 bases are shared with TRBD2. The J segment lost 3 bases and the V segment lost 5 bases, leaving 2 bases of the junction unmatched. The CDR3 is made up of 14 amino acids. CDR1 is KGHSH and CDR2 is LQKENI in the germline V gene. The CDR3 region is CASSMGLAGYEQYF. In nucleotides, the CDR3 is TGTGCCAGCTCAATGGGACTAGCGGGCTACGAGCAGTACTTC.

V is TRBV28 and J is TRBJ1-5; 10 nucleotides agree with TRBD1. This CDR3 region has 15 residues. CDR1 is MDHEN and CDR2 is SYDVKM in the germline V gene. Trimming removed 4 bases from V and 1 base from J; junction bases left unmatched: 1. The CDR3 protein is CASSWGQGSNQPQHF. The CDR3 DNA follows: TGTGCCAGCAGTTGGGGACAGGGGAGCAATCAGCCCCAGCATTTT.

The CDR3 DNA reads as TGTGCCAGCAGCTTAGTGTCAGGGGGAGAGACCCAGTACTTC. Translation gives CASSLVSGGETQYF. The chain carries TRBV7-8 and TRBJ2-5; 7 bases align to TRBD1. The CDR3 sequence is 14 residues long. The V segment lost 1 base and the J segment 4 bases; nucleotides outside the gene matches: 3. Germline V gene lookup returns CDR1 SGHVS and CDR2 FQNEAQ.

V is TRBV9 and J is TRBJ1-4, with 8 bases aligning to TRBD1. CDR1 is SGDLS, CDR2 YYNGEE, per germline. V shed 2 bases and J 1 base; nucleotides not matched to a gene: 7. The CDR3 is 17 amino acids. The CDR3 protein is CASSVTGGTKTNEKLFF. The CDR3 bases are TGTGCCAGCAGCGTCACAGGGGGTACTAAAACTAATGAAAAACTGTTTTTT.

The V gene is TRBV7-9, the J gene TRBJ2-2; D might be TRBD1 (7 bases). CDR3 size: 17 residues. Trimming removed 1 base from V and 1 base from J, with 13 bases in between. Germline-derived CDR1 and CDR2 are SEHNR and FQNEAQ (reference sequence). CDR3 DNA: TGTGCCAGCAGCTTAGAGACAGGGACTGTGAACACCGGGGAGCTGTTTTTT. It specifies CASSLETGTVNTGELFF.

This chain connects TRBV2 to TRBJ2-2, with TRBD1 identical over 9 bases. CDR1 is SNHLY and CDR2 is FYNNEI in the germline V gene. V shed 7 bases and J 4 bases; nucleotides not matched to a gene: 4. This CDR3 is built from 14 residues. This CDR3 reads CASKGQGITGELFF. The CDR3 nucleotides read TGTGCCAGCAAGGGACAGGGTATCACCGGGGAGCTGTTTTTT.

This chain joins TRBV10-3 and TRBJ1-1, with D hard to call. Trimming stripped 6 bases from V and 0 bases from J, with 17 bases between. The germline V gene has CDR1 ENHRY and CDR2 SYGVKD. The CDR3 has 16 residues. The CDR3 DNA reads TGTGCCATCAGATCCCCGTTGCACCACATGAACACTGAAGCTTTCTTT. It translates to CAIRSPLHHMNTEAFF.

This chain links TRBV9 with TRBJ1-2; 7 bases agree with TRBD1. From germline, CDR1 is SGDLS and CDR2 YYNGEE. V trimming: 4 bases; J trimming: 0 bases; junction bases outside the gene matches: 6. The CDR3 loop spans 15 amino acids. CDR3 loop: CASSPLDRPNYGYTF. The DNA for the CDR3 is TGTGCCAGCAGCCCCCTGGACAGGCCTAACTATGGCTACACCTTC.

Concerning this clone: Additional DNA sequences in this sample encode the identical CDR3. The chain is built from TRBV7-2 and TRBJ1-2; D gene uncertain. Looked up from germline, CDR1 is SGHTA and CDR2 is FQGNSA. This CDR3 region has 13 residues. Trimming took off 5 bases at V and 2 bases at J, with 9 bases between the two ends. The CDR3: CASSGRANYGYTF. The CDR3 nucleotides read TGTGCCAGCAGCGGGAGGGCCAACTATGGCTACACCTTC.

V usage is TRBV7-6 and J usage is TRBJ1-1, with a weak D call TRBD1 (5 bases). The length of the CDR3 is 15 residues. Trimming pared 1 base from V and 5 bases from J, leaving 14 bases between. Germline lookup yields CDR1 SGHVS and CDR2 FNYEAQ. The CDR3 reads CASSLVAGPGTEAFF. The CDR3 DNA is TGTGCCAGCAGCTTAGTAGCAGGGCCGGGTACTGAAGCTTTCTTT.

The CDR3 protein is CASSRGQGINQPQHF. CDR3 in DNA: TGTGCCAGCAGCCGAGGACAGGGTATCAATCAGCCCCAGCATTTT. V usage is TRBV5-6 and J usage is TRBJ1-5, with 8 bases that match TRBD1. Unmatched junction bases numbered 6, after V lost 4 bases and J lost 3 bases. Germline CDR1 and CDR2: SGHDT and YYEEEE. There are 15 residues in the CDR3.

The chain links TRBV19 to TRBJ1-2, with no clear D. There are 14 residues in the CDR3. Germline lookup yields CDR1 LNHDA and CDR2 SQIVND (reference sequence). V was shortened by 5 bases and J by 0 bases, with 10 bases between the two germline ends. The CDR3 region is CASSPGLANYGYTF. The CDR3 DNA follows: TGTGCCAGTAGTCCGGGATTAGCTAACTATGGCTACACCTTC.

The chain combines TRBV11-2 with TRBJ2-1, with TRBD1 matching over 9 bases. CDR3 length equals 17 residues. V was clipped by 5 bases and J by 0 bases; unmatched bases: 8. Germline lookup yields CDR1 SGHAT and CDR2 FQNNGV. The CDR3 protein is CASSTIQGAGSYNEQFF. DNA of the CDR3: TGTGCCAGCAGCACTATACAGGGGGCGGGCTCCTACAATGAGCAGTTCTTC.